This is a list of T cell receptor beta chains from one sample in a study of blood T cell repertoires in COVID-19. The protocol was immunoSEQ multiplex PCR, while the TCRdb copy is restricted to in-frame clones and leaves out a portion. The data contain about 100,000 clones, more than 70% of them singletons. The sample taken for sequencing was peripheral blood. These TCRs come from a human donor in a cohort sampled during active COVID-19. CDR3s include the opening cysteine and the closing phenylalanine or tryptophan. A D gene is named only where the DNA matches it firmly. The size entry is marked missing in some rows and otherwise reads once, few, many or a size class.

TRBJ1-2 | TRBV2 | 15 | - | - | CASSEAGVLNYGYTF | TGTGCCAGCAGTGAAGCAGGGGTCCTAAACTATGGCTACACCTTC
TRBJ1-2 | TRBV10-3 | 13 | - | - | CAITEVLNYGYTF | TGTGCCATCACAGAGGTACTAAACTATGGCTACACCTTC
TRBJ1-3 | TRBV4-1 | 16 | - | - | CASSQPQQAAPSTIYF | TGCGCCAGCAGCCAACCCCAACAGGCGGCGCCTTCGACCATATATTTT
TRBJ1-4 | TRBV30 | 14 | - | - | CAWSFSTLGEKLFF | TGTGCCTGGAGTTTTTCGACATTGGGTGAAAAACTGTTTTTT
TRBJ1-1 | TRBV5-1 | 13 | - | - | CASSLDGFGEAFF | TGCGCCAGCAGCTTGGACGGGTTCGGTGAAGCTTTCTTT
TRBJ1-2 | TRBV12-5 | 15 | TRBD1 | - | CASGSRQTGGEGYTF | TGTGCTAGTGGTTCCAGGCAAACAGGGGGCGAGGGCTACACCTTC
TRBJ2-2 | TRBV18 | 13 | - | - | CASSTGNTGELFF | TGTGCCAGCTCCACGGGGAACACCGGGGAGCTGTTTTTT
TRBJ2-1 | TRBV7-2 | 18 | - | - | CASSSTSSRVLGHNEQFF | TGTGCCAGCAGCTCTACGTCATCCAGGGTTTTGGGGCACAATGAGCAGTTCTTC
TRBJ2-7 | TRBV7-6 | 19 | TRBD1 | - | CASSHNPGQGAPSSYEQYF | TGTGCCAGCAGCCATAATCCGGGACAGGGGGCCCCGAGCTCCTACGAGCAGTACTTC
TRBJ1-1 | TRBV19 | 15 | TRBD1 | - | CASSPRDSRNTEAFF | TGTGCCAGTAGTCCCCGGGACAGTAGGAACACTGAAGCTTTCTTT
TRBJ2-3 | TRBV6-2/TRBV6-3 | 15 | TRBD2 | - | CASSYTGTSVDTQYF | TGTGCCAGCAGTTATACTGGGACTAGCGTAGATACGCAGTATTTT
TRBJ2-7 | TRBV5-1 | 14 | TRBD1 | - | CASSSTGGATEQYF | TGCGCCAGCAGCTCTACAGGGGGCGCCACCGAGCAGTACTTC
TRBJ2-3 | TRBV6-2/TRBV6-3 | 18 | TRBD2 | - | CASSYSFSGRDSTDTQYF | TGTGCCAGCAGTTACTCGTTCAGCGGGAGGGATAGCACAGATACGCAGTATTTT
TRBJ2-3 | TRBV7-2 | 16 | TRBD2 | - | CASSLVSGSVADTQYF | TGTGCCAGCAGCTTAGTTAGCGGGAGCGTTGCGGATACGCAGTATTTT
TRBJ1-4 | TRBV6-6 | 16 | - | - | CASRDKAGATNEKLFF | TGTGCCAGCAGAGACAAGGCGGGAGCAACTAATGAAAAACTGTTTTTT
TRBJ2-2 | TRBV4-1 | 15 | - | - | CASSQALANTGELFF | TGCGCCAGCAGCCAAGCACTAGCGAACACCGGGGAGCTGTTTTTT
TRBJ1-2 | TRBV6-2/TRBV6-3 | 17 | TRBD1 | - | CASSTGTGGRSNYGYTF | TGTGCCAGCAGTACCGGGACAGGGGGGAGATCTAACTATGGCTACACCTTC
TRBJ2-7 | TRBV2 | 14 | - | - | CASSVTGFSYEQYF | TGTGCCAGCTCAGTTACGGGTTTCTCCTACGAGCAGTACTTC
TRBJ2-2 | TRBV9 | 19 | TRBD2 | - | CASSVLSGGLAGGTGELFF | TGTGCCAGCAGCGTTCTGTCTGGGGGGCTAGCGGGAGGCACCGGGGAGCTGTTTTTT
TRBJ1-2 | TRBV4-2 | 17 | TRBD1 | - | CASSQGHGGQGVSGYTF | TGTGCCAGCAGCCAAGGCCACGGTGGACAGGGTGTGAGTGGCTACACCTTC
TRBJ2-7 | TRBV18 | 14 | - | - | CASSPGGGRDEQYF | TGTGCCAGCTCACCAGGAGGGGGCAGGGACGAGCAGTACTTC
TRBJ2-5 | TRBV9 | 15 | TRBD2 | - | CASSVSSGSGETQYF | TGTGCCAGCAGCGTATCTAGCGGGAGCGGTGAGACCCAGTACTTC
TRBJ2-3 | TRBV7-7 | 16 | TRBD2 | once | CASSLGTSGGTDTQYF | TGTGCCAGCAGCTTAGGGACTAGCGGGGGCACAGATACGCAGTATTTT
TRBJ1-4 | TRBV5-5 | 15 | - | - | CASSLGWQKNEKLFF | TGTGCCAGCAGCTTGGGCTGGCAGAAAAATGAAAAACTGTTTTTT
TRBJ2-7 | TRBV29-1 | 15 | - | - | CSVGIVRGQKYEQYF | TGCAGCGTTGGAATAGTGCGGGGACAGAAATACGAGCAGTACTTC
TRBJ1-2 | TRBV4-3 | 15 | TRBD1 | few | CASSQEQGARYGYTF | TGCGCCAGCAGCCAAGAACAGGGGGCCCGCTATGGCTACACCTTC
TRBJ2-5 | TRBV2 | 14 | TRBD2 | - | CASSEPSGWTAQYF | TGTGCCAGCAGTGAACCTAGCGGGTGGACGGCCCAGTACTTC
TRBJ1-1 | TRBV6-5 | 14 | - | - | CASSYSAVLTEAFF | TGTGCCAGCAGTTACTCGGCAGTTTTGACTGAAGCTTTCTTT
TRBJ1-2 | TRBV7-9 | 14 | TRBD1 | few | CASSTRTGGYGYTF | TGTGCCAGCAGCACGAGGACAGGGGGCTATGGCTACACCTTC
TRBJ2-6 | TRBV9 | 17 | TRBD1 | few | CASSEGQGFSGANVLTF | TGTGCCAGCAGCGAGGGACAGGGTTTTTCTGGGGCCAACGTCCTGACTTTC
TRBJ1-1 | TRBV6-1 | 16 | - | - | CASSAQPSTGNTEAFF | TGTGCCAGCAGTGCCCAACCCTCGACAGGGAACACTGAAGCTTTCTTT
TRBJ1-2 | TRBV6-5 | 14 | - | - | CASRREATNYGYTF | TGTGCCAGCAGAAGAGAGGCTACAAACTATGGCTACACCTTC
TRBJ1-4 | TRBV30 | 11 | - | - | CAWSMGGKLFF | TGTGCCTGGAGTATGGGGGGAAAACTGTTTTTT
TRBJ1-6 | TRBV9 | 14 | - | few | CASSVRTADSPLHF | TGTGCCAGCAGCGTAAGGACAGCTGATTCACCCCTCCACTTT
TRBJ2-7 | TRBV11-2 | 17 | TRBD1 | - | CASSLSLPGTGNFEQYF | TGTGCCAGCAGCTTATCCCTCCCCGGGACAGGGAATTTCGAGCAGTACTTC
TRBJ1-1 | TRBV5-5 | 11 | - | - | CASSSTREAFF | TGTGCCAGCAGCTCGACAAGGGAAGCTTTCTTT
TRBJ2-1 | TRBV7-8 | 13 | - | - | CASIPPPGYEQFF | TGTGCCAGCATTCCCCCCCCGGGTTATGAGCAGTTCTTC
TRBJ2-1 | TRBV5-5 | 14 | - | - | CASSLDPTYNEQFF | TGTGCCAGCAGCTTGGACCCTACCTACAATGAGCAGTTCTTC
TRBJ1-1 | TRBV5-1 | 14 | TRBD1 | - | CASSLGTGNTEAFF | TGCGCCAGCAGCTTGGGGACAGGGAACACTGAAGCTTTCTTT
TRBJ1-6 | TRBV18 | 15 | - | - | CASSPREVPGSPLHF | TGTGCCAGCTCACCCCGGGAGGTACCGGGTTCACCCCTCCACTTT
TRBJ2-7 | TRBV2 | 12 | - | - | CASKRVGAEQYF | TGTGCCAGCAAAAGGGTAGGGGCCGAGCAGTACTTC
TRBJ2-1 | TRBV5-4 | 15 | TRBD2 | - | CASSVTGGPYNEQFF | TGTGCCAGCAGCGTCACGGGGGGGCCTTACAATGAGCAGTTCTTC
TRBJ1-1 | TRBV5-6 | 12 | - | once | CASSFRDTEAFF | TGTGCCAGCAGCTTCAGGGATACTGAAGCTTTCTTT
TRBJ1-1 | TRBV6-5 | 15 | - | - | CASSLRGYMNTEAFF | TGTGCCAGCAGTTTGAGGGGGTACATGAACACTGAAGCTTTCTTT
TRBJ2-7 | TRBV27 | 15 | TRBD2 | - | CASSLLGGGSYEQYF | TGTGCCAGCAGTCTCCTCGGGGGGGGATCCTACGAGCAGTACTTC